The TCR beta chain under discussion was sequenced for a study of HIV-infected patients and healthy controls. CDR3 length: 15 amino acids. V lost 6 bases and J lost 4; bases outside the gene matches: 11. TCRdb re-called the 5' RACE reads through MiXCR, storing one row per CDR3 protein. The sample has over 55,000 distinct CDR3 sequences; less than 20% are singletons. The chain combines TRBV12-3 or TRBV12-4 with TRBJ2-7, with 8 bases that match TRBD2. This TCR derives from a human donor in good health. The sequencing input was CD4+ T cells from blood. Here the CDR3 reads CASSRGSGSFYEQYF. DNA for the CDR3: TGTGCCAGCAGCCGGGGAAGCGGGAGTTTTTACGAGCAGTACTTC.